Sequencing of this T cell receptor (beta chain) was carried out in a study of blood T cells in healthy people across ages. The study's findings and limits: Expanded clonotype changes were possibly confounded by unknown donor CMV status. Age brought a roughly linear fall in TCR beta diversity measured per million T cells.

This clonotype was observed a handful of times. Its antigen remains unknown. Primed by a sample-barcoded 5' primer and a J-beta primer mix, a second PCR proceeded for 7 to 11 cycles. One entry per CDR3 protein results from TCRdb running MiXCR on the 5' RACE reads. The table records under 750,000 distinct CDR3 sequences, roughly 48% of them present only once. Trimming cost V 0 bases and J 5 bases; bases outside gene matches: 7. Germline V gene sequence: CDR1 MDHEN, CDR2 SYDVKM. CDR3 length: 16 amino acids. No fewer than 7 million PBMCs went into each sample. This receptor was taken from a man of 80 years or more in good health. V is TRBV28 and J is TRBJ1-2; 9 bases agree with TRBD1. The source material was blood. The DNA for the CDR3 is TGTGCCAGCAGTTTATGGGGGACAGGGAGGTCGTATGGCTACACCTTC. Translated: CASSLWGTGRSYGYTF.